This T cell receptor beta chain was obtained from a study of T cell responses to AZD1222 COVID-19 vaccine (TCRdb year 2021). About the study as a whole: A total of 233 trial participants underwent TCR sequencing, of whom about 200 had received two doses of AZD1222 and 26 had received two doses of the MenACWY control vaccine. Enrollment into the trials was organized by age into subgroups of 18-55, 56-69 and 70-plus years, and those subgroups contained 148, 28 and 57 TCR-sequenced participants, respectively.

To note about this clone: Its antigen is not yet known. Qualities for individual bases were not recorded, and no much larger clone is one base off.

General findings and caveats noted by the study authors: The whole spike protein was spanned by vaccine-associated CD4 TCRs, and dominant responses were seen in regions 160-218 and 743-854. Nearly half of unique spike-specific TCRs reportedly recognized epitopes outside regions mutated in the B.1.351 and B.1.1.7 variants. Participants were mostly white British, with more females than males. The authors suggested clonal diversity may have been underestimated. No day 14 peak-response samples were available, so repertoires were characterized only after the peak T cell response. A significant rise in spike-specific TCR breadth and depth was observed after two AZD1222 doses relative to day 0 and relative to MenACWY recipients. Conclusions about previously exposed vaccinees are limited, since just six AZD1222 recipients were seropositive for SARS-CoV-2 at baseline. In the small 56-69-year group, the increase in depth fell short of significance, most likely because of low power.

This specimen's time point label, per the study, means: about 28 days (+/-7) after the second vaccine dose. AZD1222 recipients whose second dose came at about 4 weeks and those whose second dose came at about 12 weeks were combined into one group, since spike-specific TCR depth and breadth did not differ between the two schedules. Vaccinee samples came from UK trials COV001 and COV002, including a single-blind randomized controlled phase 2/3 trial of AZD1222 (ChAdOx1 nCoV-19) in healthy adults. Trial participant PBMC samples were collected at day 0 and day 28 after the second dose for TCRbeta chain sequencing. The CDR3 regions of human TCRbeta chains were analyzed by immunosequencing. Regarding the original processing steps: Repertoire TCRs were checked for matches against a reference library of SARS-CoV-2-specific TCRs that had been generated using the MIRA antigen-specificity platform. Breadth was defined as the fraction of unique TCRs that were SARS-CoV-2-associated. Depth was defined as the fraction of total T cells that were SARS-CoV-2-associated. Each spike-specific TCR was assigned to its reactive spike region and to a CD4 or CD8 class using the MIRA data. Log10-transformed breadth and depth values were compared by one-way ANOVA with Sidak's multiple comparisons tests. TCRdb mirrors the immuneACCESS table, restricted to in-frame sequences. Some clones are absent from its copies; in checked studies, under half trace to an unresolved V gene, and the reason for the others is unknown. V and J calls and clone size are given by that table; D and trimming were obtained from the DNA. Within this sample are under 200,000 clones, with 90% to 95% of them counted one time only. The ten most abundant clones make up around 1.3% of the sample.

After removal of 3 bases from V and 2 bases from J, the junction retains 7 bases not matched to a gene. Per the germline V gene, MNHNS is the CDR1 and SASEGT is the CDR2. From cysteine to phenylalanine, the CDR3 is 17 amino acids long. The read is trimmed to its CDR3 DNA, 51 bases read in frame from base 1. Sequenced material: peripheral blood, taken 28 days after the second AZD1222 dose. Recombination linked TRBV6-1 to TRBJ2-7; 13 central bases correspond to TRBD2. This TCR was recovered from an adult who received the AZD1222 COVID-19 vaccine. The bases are TGTGCCAGCAGTGACGCTGGACTAGCGGGGGACCCCTACGAGCAGTACTTC. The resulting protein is CASSDAGLAGDPYEQYF.